This passage covers 8 T cell receptor beta chains from one sample sequenced in a study of blood T cell repertoires in COVID-19. Sequenced by immunoSEQ multiplex PCR; TCRdb stores in-frame clones only, minus some. Of roughly 94,000 clones listed, 75% to 85% were seen once; the top ten hold more than 20%. The sequenced sample was peripheral blood. The receptors were sampled from a man in his sixties with acute or convalescent COVID-19.

With regard to this clone: Mismatch with germline at one junction end may stem from a read error. The rearrangement joins TRBV27 to TRBJ1-2; 9 nucleotides align to TRBD1. This CDR3 comprises 15 residues. Germline CDR1 is MNHEY and CDR2 is SMNVEV (reference sequence). CDR3 coding DNA: TGTGCCAGCAGCTTATCCGGGACAGGGCCTTATGGCTACACCTTC. Translating gives CASSLSGTGPYGYTF.

The CDR3: CASSKGTGNEKLFF. In nucleotides, the CDR3 is TGTGCCAGCTCGAAAGGGACAGGCAATGAAAAACTGTTTTTT. The rearrangement joins TRBV18 to TRBJ1-4; 8 bases are shared with TRBD1. Germline CDR1 KGHSH, CDR2 LQKENI. J was trimmed by 5 bases and V by 6 bases; bases with no gene match: 5. CDR3 length: 14 residues. Combining the CDR3 with reference TRBV18 and TRBJ1-4 gives the whole variable domain NAGVMQNPRHLVRRRGQEARLRCSPMKGHSHVYWYRQLPEEGLKFMVYLQKENIIDESGMPKERFSAEFPKEGPSILRIQQVVRGDSAAYFCASSKGTGNEKLFFGSGTQLSVL.

The rearrangement joins TRBV7-2 to TRBJ1-3; D unclear. The germline V and J ends were trimmed by 3 bases and 0 bases, with 9 bases remaining between them. Germline V CDR1 and CDR2: SGHTA, FQGNSA. CDR3 length: 15 residues. The CDR3 DNA sequence: TGTGCCAGCAGCTTCAGACTGGCCTCTGGAAACACCATATATTTT. Protein sequence: CASSFRLASGNTIYF.

The genes are TRBV19 and TRBJ2-7, with 12 bases aligning to TRBD1. Germline CDR1 is LNHDA and CDR2 is SQIVND (reference sequence). J was trimmed by 4 bases and V by 3 bases; bases with no gene match: 4. The CDR3 loop spans 15 amino acids. The CDR3 coding sequence is TGTGCCAGTAGTATTGGGACAGGGGGCTTATACGAGCAGTACTTC. Its protein is CASSIGTGGLYEQYF.

This chain uses TRBV6-5 with TRBJ1-6; 9 bases match TRBD1. CDR1 MNHEY and CDR2 SVGAGI come from the germline V gene. The CDR3 is 15 amino acids. Unmatched junction bases numbered 5, after V lost 2 bases and J lost 9 bases. CDR3 in amino acids: CASSYQTGGRSPLHF. CDR3 sequence (DNA): TGTGCCAGCAGTTACCAGACAGGGGGGCGTTCACCCCTCCACTTT.

The CDR3 nucleotides are TGTGCCAGCAATTATCTAGCTTCGCACAAAACCGGGGAGCTGTTTTTT. Translation gives CASNYLASHKTGELFF. The V call is TRBV6-2 or TRBV6-3, the J call TRBJ2-2, with a possible D match to TRBD2 (5 bases). The CDR3 is made up of 16 amino acids. From germline, CDR1 is MNHEY and CDR2 SVGEGT. V lost 7 bases, J lost 5 bases, and 20 bases lay in between.

V gene TRBV7-8 combines with J gene TRBJ2-6; TRBD1 matches at 7 bases. With 1 base clipped from V and 4 bases from J, the junction kept 4 bases outside the gene matches. CDR3 size: 16 residues. The V gene's germline CDR1 is SGHVS and CDR2 FQNEAQ. The CDR3 reads CASSLGQGAGANVLTF. The CDR3 DNA sequence: TGTGCCAGCAGCTTAGGACAGGGTGCGGGGGCCAACGTCCTGACTTTC. The full variable domain, completed using reference TRBV7-8 and TRBJ2-6, is GAGVSQSPRYKVAKRGQDVALRCDPISGHVSLFWYQQALGQGPEFLTYFQNEAQLDKSGLPSDRFFAERPEGSVSTLKIQRTQQEDSAVYLCASSLGQGAGANVLTFGAGSRLTVL.

The chain carries TRBV2 and TRBJ1-1, with unresolved D. Germline V lookup: CDR1 SNHLY, CDR2 FYNNEI. This CDR3 has 11 amino acids. V was cut by 8 bases and J by 1 base, with 5 bases left in between. Here the CDR3 DNA reads TGTGCCAGCTTCGGGAACACTGAAGCTTTCTTT. Amino acids: CASFGNTEAFF.